This T cell receptor beta chain stems from a study of cytotoxic CD8 clonotypes in ibrutinib-treated CLL. Whole-study results and caveats: Whereas clonality rose at ibrutinib response, it declined toward baseline at progression. Different sampling times were used for sustained-remission and progressing patients.

The germline V gene has CDR1 LGHNA and CDR2 YNFKEQ. Trimming took 0 bases from V and 7 from J, leaving 25 bases between them. The CDR3 covers 19 residues. Assay used: immunoSEQ multiplex PCR; TCRdb lists only in-frame clones, some missing. This sample yields about 120,000 clones, of which under 70% are seen a single time; around a third belongs to the top ten. Of note for this clone: Antigen unknown.

The sample here was PBMCs, taken after 24 months of ibrutinib treatment. This TCR derives from a human donor with chronic lymphocytic leukemia. This chain links TRBV4-2 with TRBJ2-1; the D call may be TRBD1 or TRBD2 (5 bases each). The CDR3 region is CASSQEYASQVAWRNEQFF. Here the CDR3 DNA reads TGTGCCAGCAGCCAAGAATATGCCTCACAGGTGGCGTGGAGGAATGAGCAGTTCTTC.